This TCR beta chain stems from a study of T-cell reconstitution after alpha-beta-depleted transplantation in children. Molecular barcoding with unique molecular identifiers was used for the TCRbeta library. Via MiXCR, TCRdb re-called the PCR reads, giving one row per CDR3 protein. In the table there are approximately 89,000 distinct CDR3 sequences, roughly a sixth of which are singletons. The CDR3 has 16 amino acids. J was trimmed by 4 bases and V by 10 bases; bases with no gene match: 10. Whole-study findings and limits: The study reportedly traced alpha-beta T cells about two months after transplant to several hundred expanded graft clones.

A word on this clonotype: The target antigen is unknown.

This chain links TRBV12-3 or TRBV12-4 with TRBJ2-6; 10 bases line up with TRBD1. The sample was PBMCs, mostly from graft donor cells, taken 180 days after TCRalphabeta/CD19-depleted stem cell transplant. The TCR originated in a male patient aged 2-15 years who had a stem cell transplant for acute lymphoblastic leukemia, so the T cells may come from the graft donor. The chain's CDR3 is CATAGTGDSGANVLTF. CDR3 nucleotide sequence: TGTGCCACCGCCGGGACAGGGGACTCCGGGGCCAACGTCCTGACTTTC.